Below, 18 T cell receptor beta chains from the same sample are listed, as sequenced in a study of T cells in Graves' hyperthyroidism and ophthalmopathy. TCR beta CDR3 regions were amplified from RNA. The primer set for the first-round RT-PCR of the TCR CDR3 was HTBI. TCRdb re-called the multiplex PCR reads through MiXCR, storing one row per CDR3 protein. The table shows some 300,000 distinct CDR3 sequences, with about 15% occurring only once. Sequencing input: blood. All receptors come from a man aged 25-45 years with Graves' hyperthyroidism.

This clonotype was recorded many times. CDR3 in DNA: TGTGCCAGCAGCCGAGACAGGGGGTATCAGCCCCAGCATTTT. It yields the protein CASSRDRGYQPQHF. The chain couples TRBV3-1 to TRBJ1-5, with 9 bases identical to TRBD1. The germline gives CDR1 LGHDT, CDR2 YNNKEL (reference sequence). V trimming: 4 bases; J trimming: 5 bases; junction bases outside the gene matches: 3. The CDR3 sequence is 14 residues long.

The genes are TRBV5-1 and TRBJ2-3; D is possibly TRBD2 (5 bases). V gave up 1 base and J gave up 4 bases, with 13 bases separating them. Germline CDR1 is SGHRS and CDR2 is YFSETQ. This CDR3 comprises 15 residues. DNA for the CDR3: TGCGCCAGCAGCTTGACTAGTCCCCCTCCAGATACGCAGTATTTT. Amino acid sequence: CASSLTSPPPDTQYF.

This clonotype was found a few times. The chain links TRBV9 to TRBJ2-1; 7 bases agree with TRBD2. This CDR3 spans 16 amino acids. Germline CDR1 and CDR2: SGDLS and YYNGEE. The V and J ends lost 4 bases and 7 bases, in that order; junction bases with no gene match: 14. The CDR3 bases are TGTGCCAGCAGCCCCCAGGAGGGGAGGGTCCTGAATGAGCAGTTCTTC. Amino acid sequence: CASSPQEGRVLNEQFF.

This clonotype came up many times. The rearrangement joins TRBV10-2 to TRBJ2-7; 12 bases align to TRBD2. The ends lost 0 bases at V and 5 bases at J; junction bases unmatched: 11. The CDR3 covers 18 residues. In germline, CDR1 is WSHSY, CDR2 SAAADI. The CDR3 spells CASSESGLAGGPSHEQYF. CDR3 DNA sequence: TGCGCCAGCAGTGAGTCGGGTCTAGCGGGAGGGCCCTCACACGAGCAGTACTTC.

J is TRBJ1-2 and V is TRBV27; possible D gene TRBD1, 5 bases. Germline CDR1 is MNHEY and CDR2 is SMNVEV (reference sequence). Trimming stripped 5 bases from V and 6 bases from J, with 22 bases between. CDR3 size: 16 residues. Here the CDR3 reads CASSLYAYRYSDGYTF. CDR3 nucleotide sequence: TGTGCCAGCAGTCTTTACGCATACAGGTACTCGGATGGCTACACCTTC.

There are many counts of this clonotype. Here the CDR3 reads CSAGTVASYEQYF. In DNA, the CDR3 is TGCAGTGCTGGGACTGTAGCCTCCTACGAGCAGTACTTC. This rearrangement joins TRBV20-1 to TRBJ2-7; the D gene is possibly TRBD2 (6 bases). V lost 5 bases and J 0 bases, leaving 11 bases between the germline ends. Germline assignment: CDR1 DFQATT and CDR2 SNEGSKA (reference sequence). The CDR3 contains 13 residues.

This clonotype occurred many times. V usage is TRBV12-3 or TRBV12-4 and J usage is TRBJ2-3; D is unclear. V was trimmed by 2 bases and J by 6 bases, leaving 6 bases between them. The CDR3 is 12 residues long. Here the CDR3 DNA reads TGTGCCAGCAGTTTAATATGGGATACGCAGTATTTT. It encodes CASSLIWDTQYF.

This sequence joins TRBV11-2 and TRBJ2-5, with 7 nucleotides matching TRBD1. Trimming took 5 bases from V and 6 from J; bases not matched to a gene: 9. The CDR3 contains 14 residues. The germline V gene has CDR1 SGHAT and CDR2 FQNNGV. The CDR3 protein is CASSPLKGAKTQYF. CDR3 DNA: TGTGCCAGCAGCCCCTTGAAGGGGGCGAAGACCCAGTACTTC.

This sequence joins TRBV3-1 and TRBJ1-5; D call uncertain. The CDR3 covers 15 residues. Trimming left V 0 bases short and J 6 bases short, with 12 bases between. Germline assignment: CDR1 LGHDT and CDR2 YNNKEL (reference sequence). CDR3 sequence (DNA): TGTGCCAGCAGCCAAGAATTGACGGCGGGTCAGCCCCAGCATTTT. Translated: CASSQELTAGQPQHF.

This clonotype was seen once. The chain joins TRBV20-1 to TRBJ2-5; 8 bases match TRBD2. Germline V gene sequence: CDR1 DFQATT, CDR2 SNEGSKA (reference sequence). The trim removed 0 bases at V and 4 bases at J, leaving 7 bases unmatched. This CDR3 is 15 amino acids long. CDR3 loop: CSARDSGLAGETQYF. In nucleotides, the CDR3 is TGCAGTGCTAGAGATAGCGGACTAGCAGGAGAGACCCAGTACTTC.

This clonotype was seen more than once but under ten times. DNA for the CDR3: TGTGCCGGAGCGGCAGGGCATCTCTATACGCAGTATTTT. This gives the protein CAGAAGHLYTQYF. The V and J genes are TRBV30 and TRBJ2-3; D may be TRBD1 or TRBD2 (5 bases each). Trimming took off 8 bases at V and 7 bases at J, with 19 bases between the two ends. Germline V lookup: CDR1 GTSNPN, CDR2 SVGIG (reference sequence). The CDR3 sequence is 13 residues long.

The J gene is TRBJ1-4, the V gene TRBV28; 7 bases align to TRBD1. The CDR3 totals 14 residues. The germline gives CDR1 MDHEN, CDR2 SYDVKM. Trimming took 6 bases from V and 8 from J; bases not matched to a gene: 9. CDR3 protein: CASRPQGRAEKLFF. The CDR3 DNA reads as TGTGCCAGCAGGCCACAGGGGCGAGCAGAAAAACTGTTTTTT.

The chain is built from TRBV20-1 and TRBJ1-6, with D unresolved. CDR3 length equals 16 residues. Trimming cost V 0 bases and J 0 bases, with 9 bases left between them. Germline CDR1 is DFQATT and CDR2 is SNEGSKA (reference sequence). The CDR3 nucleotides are TGCAGTGCTAGAGATATAGGACTCTCCTATAATTCACCCCTCCACTTT. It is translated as CSARDIGLSYNSPLHF.

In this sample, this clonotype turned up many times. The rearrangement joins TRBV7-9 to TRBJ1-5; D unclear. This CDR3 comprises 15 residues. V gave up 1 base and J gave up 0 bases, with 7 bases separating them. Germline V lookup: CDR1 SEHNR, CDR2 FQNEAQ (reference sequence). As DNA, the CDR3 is TGTGCCAGCAGCTTAGGAGGGAATAGCAATCAGCCCCAGCATTTT. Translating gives CASSLGGNSNQPQHF.

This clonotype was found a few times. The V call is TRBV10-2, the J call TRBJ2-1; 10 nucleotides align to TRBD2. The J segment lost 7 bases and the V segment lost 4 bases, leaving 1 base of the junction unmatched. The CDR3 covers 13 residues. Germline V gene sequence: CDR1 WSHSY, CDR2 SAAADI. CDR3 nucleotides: TGCGCCAGCAGTGGTAGCGGGAGGAATGAGCAGTTCTTC. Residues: CASSGSGRNEQFF.

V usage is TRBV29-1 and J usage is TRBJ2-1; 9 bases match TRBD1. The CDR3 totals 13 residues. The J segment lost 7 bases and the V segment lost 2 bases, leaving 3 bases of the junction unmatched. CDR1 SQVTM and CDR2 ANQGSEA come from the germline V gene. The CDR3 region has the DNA TGCAGCGTTGAAACAGGGGGCGGGAATGAGCAGTTCTTC. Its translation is CSVETGGGNEQFF.

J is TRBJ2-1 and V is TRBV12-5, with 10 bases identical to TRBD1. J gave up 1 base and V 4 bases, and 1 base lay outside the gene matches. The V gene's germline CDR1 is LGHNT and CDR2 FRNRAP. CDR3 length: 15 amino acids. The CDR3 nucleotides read TGTGCTAGTGGTTGGACAGGGGGTTCCTACAATGAGCAGTTCTTC. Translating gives CASGWTGGSYNEQFF.

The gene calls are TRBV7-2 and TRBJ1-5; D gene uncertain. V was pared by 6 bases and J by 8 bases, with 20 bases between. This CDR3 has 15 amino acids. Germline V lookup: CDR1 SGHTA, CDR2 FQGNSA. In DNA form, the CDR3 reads TGTGCCAGCAGTTTTACGATCGGCACCGGGGAGCCCCAGCATTTT. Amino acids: CASSFTIGTGEPQHF.